The source of this TCR beta chain is a study of cytomegalovirus exposure and HLA in healthy donors. In the study overall: Inside one of the first data releases sat around 77 million unique TCRs taken from HLA-typed donors. Study observations and caveats: Later work found that TCR association rates differed between HLA loci; DRB1 had the most and HLA-C the fewest.

Those who donated were healthy bone marrow donors. Amplification used 60 Vbeta primers and 13 Jbeta primers. The protocol was immunoSEQ multiplex PCR, while the TCRdb copy is restricted to in-frame clones and leaves out a portion. The sample lists about 64,000 clones; 60% to 85% were seen once. The CDR3 consists of 15 residues. Germline lookup yields CDR1 GTSNPN and CDR2 SVGIG (reference sequence). V lost 8 bases and J lost 3, with 20 bases in between. Details on this clone: Its antigen is unidentified.

Sequencing used PBMCs. The chain carries TRBV30 and TRBJ1-3; D is unclear. The TCR was taken from a male donor in good health and CMV-seropositive. Here the CDR3 reads CAHSPRGKIGNTIYF. DNA for the CDR3: TGTGCCCATTCACCCCGAGGGAAGATTGGAAACACCATATATTTT.